The next 14 T cell receptor beta chains were all read from a single sample in a study of patients and donors after allogeneic stem cell transplantation. Each CDR3 protein is one row after TCRdb ran MiXCR on the RT-PCR reads. The repertoire has more than 850,000 distinct CDR3 sequences, about 20% of them found once; the top ten carry 5.5% to 6.5%. Sequences were obtained from blood, either unsorted or a sorted T cell fraction (not recorded which). The receptors shown here come from a human donor who was either an allogeneic HSCT recipient or a stem cell or donor lymphocyte infusion donor (not recorded which). It is not recorded whose cells these are; they may come from a transplant donor.

A few counts support this clonotype. V and J are TRBV4-1 and TRBJ2-1, with a tentative D call TRBD1 (6 bases). Between the trimmed V and J ends, which lost 4 bases and 8 bases, there was a span of 18 bases. Looked up from germline, CDR1 is MGHRA and CDR2 is YSYEKL. The CDR3 contains 15 residues. This CDR3 reads CASSLRNRAGDEQFF. CDR3 DNA sequence: TGCGCCAGCAGCCTTCGAAACAGGGCGGGCGATGAGCAGTTCTTC.

DNA for the CDR3: TGTGCCAGCAGCGTAGGCGACAGGGTCGAGCAGTACTTC. It encodes CASSVGDRVEQYF. This chain connects TRBV7-8 to TRBJ2-7; 7 bases fit TRBD1. CDR3 length equals 13 residues. Per the germline V gene, CDR1 is SGHVS and CDR2 is FQNEAQ. Losses at the gene ends were 5 bases for V and 6 bases for J; bases not matched to a gene: 7.

The genes are TRBV30 and TRBJ2-1; perhaps TRBD2 as D (5 bases). The CDR3 covers 14 residues. Per germline, CDR1 GTSNPN and CDR2 SVGIG (reference sequence). The V end lost 3 bases, the J end lost 3 bases, and 12 bases lay between the germline ends. The CDR3 DNA follows: TGTGCCTGGAGATTAGCGACCGTCTACAATGAGCAGTTCTTC. It is translated as CAWRLATVYNEQFF.

Remarks on this clonotype: One end of the junction varies from germline; a read error may be responsible. This chain connects TRBV12-3 or TRBV12-4 to TRBJ2-1; the match to TRBD2 covers 12 bases. This CDR3 has 14 residues. The CDR3 loop is CASSLAGGRLEQFF. The CDR3 DNA reads as TGTGCCAGCAGTCTAGCGGGGGGGCGTCTTGAGCAGTTCTTC.

This clonotype came up many times. V usage is TRBV6-5 and J usage is TRBJ2-7; the D is unclear. The CDR3 has 12 residues. The germline V gene has CDR1 MNHEY and CDR2 SVGAGI. The V and J ends lost 2 bases and 0 bases respectively, with 2 bases between them. The CDR3 DNA sequence: TGTGCCAGCAGTTACGACTCCTACGAGCAGTACTTC. This translates into CASSYDSYEQYF.

This clonotype was observed a handful of times. This chain uses TRBV20-1 with TRBJ1-5, with D perhaps TRBD1 (5 bases). This CDR3 comprises 12 residues. CDR1 and CDR2 (germline): DFQATT, SNEGSKA (reference sequence). The V and J ends lost 2 bases and 7 bases respectively, with 9 bases between them. The CDR3 reads CSARKGEQPQHF. As DNA, the CDR3 is TGCAGTGCTAGAAAAGGGGAACAGCCCCAGCATTTT.

V usage is TRBV6-1 and J usage is TRBJ1-2; 7 nucleotides line up with TRBD1. The V and J ends lost 6 bases and 5 bases, in that order; junction bases with no gene match: 6. CDR3 length equals 13 residues. The germline V gene has CDR1 MNHNS and CDR2 SASEGT. The CDR3 DNA follows: TGTGCCAGCAGGCAAACAGGGGCGTATGGCTACACCTTC. This codes for CASRQTGAYGYTF.

This clonotype was observed a few times. The chain recombines TRBV7-6 with TRBJ2-1, with TRBD1 as a possible D gene (6 bases). V gave up 4 bases and J gave up 5 bases, with 15 bases separating them. The CDR3 contains 15 residues. CDR1 is SGHVS and CDR2 is FNYEAQ in the germline V gene. CDR3 nucleotides: TGTGCCAGCAGCTCAATCGGACAGAGAAACAATGAGCAGTTCTTC. This sequence encodes CASSSIGQRNNEQFF.

The chain combines TRBV7-9 with TRBJ1-1; D unclear. Germline V CDR1 and CDR2: SEHNR, FQNEAQ (reference sequence). This CDR3 is built from 15 residues. The V gene lost 0 bases and the J gene lost 3 bases, with 11 bases spanning the gap. As DNA, the CDR3 is TGTGCCAGCAGCTTAGCGATTGGCCCTCACACTGAAGCTTTCTTT. This gives the protein CASSLAIGPHTEAFF. The full variable domain, completed using reference TRBV7-9 and TRBJ1-1, is DTGVSQNPRHKITKRGQNVTFRCDPISEHNRLYWYRQTLGQGPEFLTYFQNEAQLEKSRLLSDRFSAERPKGSFSTLEIQRTEQGDSAMYLCASSLAIGPHTEAFFGQGTRLTVV.

This clonotype was counted between two and nine times. The chain is built from TRBV28 and TRBJ2-1; 9 bases map to TRBD2. The CDR3 sequence is 16 residues long. Germline CDR1 is MDHEN and CDR2 is SYDVKM. V lost 7 bases to trimming and J lost 5 bases; unmatched junction nucleotides: 12. The DNA for the CDR3 is TGTGCCAGCAACCCTAGCGGGAAGGGTCCAAACAATGAGCAGTTCTTC. Residues: CASNPSGKGPNNEQFF.

This clonotype was detected only once. The chain employs TRBV5-1 and TRBJ2-7, with TRBD1 identical over 9 bases. CDR1 and CDR2 (germline): SGHRS, YFSETQ. This CDR3 spans 15 amino acids. After removal of 4 bases from V and 3 bases from J, the junction contained 8 bases not matched to a gene. The CDR3 protein is CASSHLSTGGYEQYF. For the CDR3, the DNA is TGCGCCAGCAGCCATCTCTCGACAGGGGGCTACGAGCAGTACTTC.

The J gene is TRBJ1-6, the V gene TRBV12-1; TRBD1 is taken as the D call from the table, unchecked against the DNA. TRBV12-1 is flagged as a pseudogene. CDR3 length equals 15 residues. CDR3 nucleotides: TGTGCCAGCAGCTATAAACAGGGGGTCCCTTCACCCCTCCACTTT. Protein product: CASSYKQGVPSPLHF.

This clonotype was detected only a few times. This chain connects TRBV12-3 or TRBV12-4 to TRBJ2-7, with D perhaps TRBD2 (5 bases). Trimming took off 3 bases at V and 1 base at J, with 10 bases between the two ends. The CDR3 contains 14 residues. The CDR3 reads CASSFKRSSYEQYF. DNA for the CDR3: TGTGCCAGCAGTTTTAAGCGGTCTTCCTACGAGCAGTACTTC.

This clonotype came up many times. The genes are TRBV18 and TRBJ1-2; D gene unclear. The CDR3 totals 13 residues. CDR1 is KGHSH and CDR2 is LQKENI in the germline V gene. V was clipped by 2 bases and J by 5 bases, with 9 bases between them. The CDR3 nucleotides read TGTGCCAGCTCACCAGGGCTCCCTTATGGCTACACCTTC. Its translation is CASSPGLPYGYTF.